The next 30 T cell receptor beta chains were all read from a single sample in a study of CD8 T cells in Susac syndrome. RNA totalling roughly 0.45 to 1 ug underwent reverse transcription with random hexamers. In TCRdb, the immunoSEQ multiplex PCR reads were re-called with MiXCR into one record per CDR3 protein. In the table there are about 83,000 distinct CDR3 sequences, roughly 96% of which are singletons. The specimen was CD8+ T cells from PBMCs. The receptors here all came from a human donor with Susac syndrome.

The rearrangement links TRBV19 to TRBJ1-1; no clear D. CDR1 LNHDA and CDR2 SQIVND come from the germline V gene (reference sequence). This CDR3 contains 13 residues. The germline V and J ends were trimmed by 10 bases and 0 bases, with 12 bases remaining between them. The CDR3 bases are TGTGCCACAGGAAAAACAATGAACACTGAAGCTTTCTTT. As protein: CATGKTMNTEAFF.

CDR3 nucleotide sequence: TGTGCCAGCACTTCGGGCCCAGGAAGATCGAACATTCAGTACTTC. As protein: CASTSGPGRSNIQYF. V and J are TRBV6-2 or TRBV6-3 and TRBJ2-4; unclear D gene. From germline, CDR1 is MNHEY and CDR2 SVGEGT. The CDR3 extends over 15 amino acids. V lost 7 bases, J lost 7 bases, and 20 bases lay in between.

This clonotype was counted once. This chain links TRBV20-1 with TRBJ2-4, with a tentative D call TRBD2 (6 bases). The V gene's germline CDR1 is DFQATT and CDR2 SNEGSKA (reference sequence). Trimming took off 3 bases at V and 3 bases at J, with 9 bases between the two ends. The CDR3 consists of 13 residues. CDR3 sequence reads: CSAREGSKNIQYF. In DNA form, the CDR3 reads TGCAGTGCTAGGGAGGGCAGCAAAAACATTCAGTACTTC.

The chain combines TRBV9 with TRBJ2-5; D ambiguous. Germline-derived CDR1 and CDR2 are SGDLS and YYNGEE. The CDR3 extends over 14 amino acids. V shed 0 bases and J shed 0 bases, with 6 bases lying between them. CDR3 residues: CASSVGRYQETQYF. The DNA for the CDR3 is TGTGCCAGCAGCGTAGGACGGTACCAAGAGACCCAGTACTTC. Full variable domain (rest looked up from reference TRBV9 and TRBJ2-5): DSGVTQTPKHLITATGQRVTLRCSPRSGDLSVYWYQQSLDQGLQFLIQYYNGEERAKGNILERFSAQQFPDLHSELNLSSLELGDSALYFCASSVGRYQETQYFGPGTRLLVL.

This chain links TRBV27 with TRBJ1-1; no clear D gene. The CDR3 contains 14 residues. V shed 5 bases and J shed 7 bases, with 17 bases lying between them. Germline lookup yields CDR1 MNHEY and CDR2 SMNVEV (reference sequence). CDR3 DNA: TGTGCCAGCAGTCCGCTGAGAATGGAGGGTGAAGCTTTCTTT. It specifies CASSPLRMEGEAFF.

The gene calls are TRBV10-3 and TRBJ1-2; no firm D call. V was cut by 0 bases and J by 3 bases, with 2 bases left in between. Per germline, CDR1 ENHRY and CDR2 SYGVKD. The CDR3 runs to 12 residues. CDR3 residues: CAISESDYGYTF. CDR3 nucleotide sequence: TGTGCCATCAGTGAGTCGGACTATGGCTACACCTTC.

This rearrangement joins TRBV5-1 to TRBJ2-5; no clear D. In germline, CDR1 is SGHRS, CDR2 YFSETQ. V dropped 2 bases and J dropped 0 bases, with 8 bases sitting between them. This CDR3 comprises 14 residues. The CDR3 coding sequence is TGCGCCAGCAGCTTAGGCCGCAACCAAGAGACCCAGTACTTC. This translates into CASSLGRNQETQYF.

This chain uses TRBV12-3 or TRBV12-4 with TRBJ2-6, with D perhaps TRBD1 (5 bases). V was clipped by 4 bases and J by 0 bases, with 7 bases between them. CDR3 length: 15 amino acids. The CDR3 nucleotides read TGTGCCAGCAGTTCCAGGGTCTCTGGGGCCAACGTCCTGACTTTC. The encoded protein is CASSSRVSGANVLTF.

The V and J genes are TRBV7-2 and TRBJ2-7, with 7 bases aligning to TRBD2. J gave up 6 bases and V 3 bases, and 14 bases lay outside the gene matches. The length of the CDR3 is 16 residues. The germline CDR1 and CDR2 sequences are SGHTA and FQGNSA. The DNA for the CDR3 is TGTGCCAGCAGCTTCCATCACCGTAGGACTAGATCCGAGCAGTACTTC. It encodes CASSFHHRRTRSEQYF.

The chain uses TRBV7-8 and TRBJ2-1; D may be TRBD2 (6 bases). Per the germline V gene, CDR1 is SGHVS and CDR2 is FQNEAQ. This CDR3 contains 15 residues. The V end lost 5 bases, the J end lost 0 bases, and 11 bases lay between the germline ends. CDR3 sequence reads: CASSPTRSSYNEQFF. CDR3 nucleotide sequence: TGTGCCAGCAGCCCGACTAGGAGCTCCTACAATGAGCAGTTCTTC.

V gene TRBV4-1 combines with J gene TRBJ1-1; no clear D. Per the germline V gene, CDR1 is MGHRA and CDR2 is YSYEKL. The CDR3 covers 15 residues. Trimming stripped 0 bases from V and 0 bases from J, with 8 bases between. As DNA, the CDR3 is TGCGCCAGCAGCCAAGATCGGGGAGTGAACACTGAAGCTTTCTTT. Protein product: CASSQDRGVNTEAFF.

The CDR3 DNA sequence: TGTGCCAGCAGCCAAGGGTGGTCCGGAGAGCGACTAGAGCAGTTCTTC. As protein: CASSQGWSGERLEQFF. The V gene is TRBV4-2, the J gene TRBJ2-1; maybe TRBD2 (5 bases). There are 16 residues in the CDR3. CDR1 and CDR2 (germline): LGHNA, YNFKEQ. Deletions cut 1 base from V and 10 bases from J, with 20 bases between.

The J gene is TRBJ2-1, the V gene TRBV12-3 or TRBV12-4; the match to TRBD2 covers 9 bases. CDR3 length: 16 amino acids. V shed 4 bases, J shed 4 bases, and the junction held 8 bases outside the gene matches. For the CDR3, the DNA is TGTGCCAGCAGTTCAGCCTGGACTAGCGCTTACAATGAGCAGTTCTTC. Translated, it gives CASSSAWTSAYNEQFF.

This rearrangement joins TRBV9 to TRBJ2-5, with TRBD1 identical over 7 bases. The trim removed 0 bases at V and 4 bases at J, leaving 9 bases unmatched. Germline CDR1 SGDLS, CDR2 YYNGEE. The CDR3 covers 16 residues. This chain's CDR3 is CASSVGLQGMGETQYF. DNA of the CDR3: TGTGCCAGCAGCGTAGGGCTACAGGGGATGGGAGAGACCCAGTACTTC.

The V and J genes are TRBV25-1 and TRBJ1-1, with D perhaps TRBD1 (5 bases). Germline V gives CDR1 MGHDK, CDR2 SYGVNS. This CDR3 comprises 13 residues. V shed 6 bases and J shed 3 bases, with 11 bases lying between them. The CDR3 sequence: CASRSDSHTEAFF. CDR3 DNA sequence: TGTGCCAGCAGATCCGACAGCCACACTGAAGCTTTCTTT.

The chain uses TRBV30 and TRBJ2-1; 14 bases agree with TRBD2. Germline V gene lookup returns CDR1 GTSNPN and CDR2 SVGIG (reference sequence). This CDR3 is 15 amino acids long. The J segment lost 7 bases and the V segment lost 3 bases, leaving 5 bases of the junction unmatched. The CDR3 protein is CAWSGTSGSFNEQFF. The CDR3 bases are TGTGCCTGGAGCGGGACTAGCGGGAGTTTTAATGAGCAGTTCTTC.

This chain uses TRBV11-2 with TRBJ2-5, with D possibly TRBD2 on 7 matching bases. The CDR3 length is 14 residues. Trimming removed 5 bases from V and 7 bases from J, with 17 bases in between. From germline, CDR1 is SGHAT and CDR2 FQNNGV. The CDR3 here is CASSTWGGLRTQYF. Here the CDR3 DNA reads TGTGCCAGCAGCACCTGGGGGGGCCTCCGGACCCAGTACTTC.

The rearrangement uses TRBV10-3 and TRBJ2-3; 7 nucleotides line up with TRBD1. V gave up 4 bases and J gave up 4 bases; unmatched junction bases: 8. This CDR3 has 15 residues. CDR1 is ENHRY, CDR2 SYGVKD, per germline. CDR3 loop: CAISARGLVPDTQYF. CDR3 nucleotide sequence: TGTGCCATCAGTGCTAGGGGGCTCGTCCCAGATACGCAGTATTTT.

V gene TRBV4-3 combines with J gene TRBJ1-2; tentative D call: TRBD1 (6 bases). The CDR3 contains 15 residues. Germline V lookup: CDR1 LGHNA, CDR2 YSLEER. V was clipped by 0 bases and J by 4 bases, with 12 bases between them. CDR3 bases: TGCGCCAGCAGCCAAGATCCGGACAGCTCCTATGGCTACACCTTC. It yields the protein CASSQDPDSSYGYTF.

This chain links TRBV13 with TRBJ2-1; D might be TRBD2 (6 bases). This CDR3 is built from 15 residues. The germline gives CDR1 PRHDT, CDR2 FYEKMQ (reference sequence). The V gene lost 4 bases and the J gene lost 1 base, with 11 bases spanning the gap. The CDR3 reads CASSSSGPSYNEQFF. For the CDR3, the DNA is TGTGCCAGCAGCTCGAGCGGGCCTTCCTACAATGAGCAGTTCTTC. The whole variable domain, filled in from reference TRBV13 and TRBJ2-1, reads AAGVIQSPRHLIKEKRETATLKCYPIPRHDTVYWYQQGPGQDPQFLISFYEKMQSDKGSIPDRFSAQQFSDYHSELNMSSLELGDSALYFCASSSSGPSYNEQFFGPGTRLTVL.

The chain couples TRBV3-1 to TRBJ2-1; D is perhaps TRBD2 (6 bases). V was pared by 3 bases and J by 8 bases, with 20 bases between. CDR1 and CDR2 (germline): LGHDT, YNNKEL (reference sequence). This CDR3 has 16 residues. The CDR3 DNA is TGTGCCAGCAGCCACTCTCCTGGTAAGCCGGGGGATGAGCAGTTCTTC. Translation gives CASSHSPGKPGDEQFF.

This CDR3 is CSAREETYEAFF. Here the CDR3 DNA reads TGCAGTGCTAGGGAAGAGACCTATGAAGCTTTCTTT. The chain is built from TRBV20-1 and TRBJ1-1, with D unclear. This CDR3 has 12 residues. V was shortened by 3 bases and J by 7 bases, with 12 bases between the two germline ends. Germline CDR1 DFQATT, CDR2 SNEGSKA (reference sequence).

This clonotype has a single count. This chain links TRBV2 with TRBJ1-1; D gene ambiguous. The CDR3 consists of 13 residues. CDR1 and CDR2 (germline): SNHLY, FYNNEI. V dropped 7 bases and J dropped 4 bases, with 13 bases sitting between them. In DNA form, the CDR3 reads TGTGCCAGCACAGTCCCAGGCGGCACTGAAGCTTTCTTT. Translating gives CASTVPGGTEAFF. The variable domain in full, with the rest retrieved from reference TRBV2 and TRBJ1-1, is EPEVTQTPSHQVTQMGQEVILRCVPISNHLYFYWYRQILGQKVEFLVSFYNNEISEKSEIFDDQFSVERPDGSNFTLKIRSTKLEDSAMYFCASTVPGGTEAFFGQGTRLTVV.

This chain uses TRBV4-1 with TRBJ1-3; 8 bases align to TRBD1. The CDR3 length is 19 residues. CDR1 and CDR2 from the germline V gene are MGHRA and YSYEKL. With V trimmed by 5 bases and J by 0 bases, 15 bases remained unmatched. CDR3 protein: CASSLGPGQELFSGNTIYF. The CDR3 DNA follows: TGCGCCAGCAGCTTAGGACCGGGACAGGAACTTTTCTCTGGAAACACCATATATTTT.

The chain recombines TRBV20-1 with TRBJ2-3; 9 nucleotides agree with TRBD2. Germline values: CDR1 DFQATT, CDR2 SNEGSKA (reference sequence). The V segment lost 2 bases and the J segment 6 bases; nucleotides outside the gene matches: 9. The CDR3 covers 15 residues. In DNA form, the CDR3 reads TGCAGTGCTAGACCCCCGGGACTAGCATCGGATACGCAGTATTTT. This gives the protein CSARPPGLASDTQYF.

This sequence joins TRBV4-3 and TRBJ2-1, with 11 nucleotides matching TRBD2. Germline values: CDR1 LGHNA, CDR2 YSLEER. The trim removed 0 bases at V and 8 bases at J, leaving 6 bases unmatched. The CDR3 extends over 16 amino acids. CDR3 in amino acids: CASSQDLAGGEYEQFF. CDR3 bases: TGCGCCAGCAGCCAAGATTTAGCGGGAGGGGAGTATGAGCAGTTCTTC.

The rearrangement joins TRBV24-1 to TRBJ2-1; 11 bases are a match to TRBD1. This CDR3 is 16 amino acids long. In germline, CDR1 is KGHDR, CDR2 SFDVKD. V was pared by 4 bases and J by 7 bases, with 8 bases of the junction left unmatched. The CDR3, as DNA: TGTGCCACCAGTGACCTCCGGACAGGGGGCTTGAATGAGCAGTTCTTC. It encodes CATSDLRTGGLNEQFF.

The chain joins TRBV7-2 to TRBJ2-1, with D maybe TRBD1 (5 bases). Trimming removed 2 bases at V and 4 bases at J, with 18 bases between. The CDR3 runs to 17 residues. Germline V gene data show CDR1 as SGHTA and CDR2 as FQGNSA. The CDR3 DNA reads TGTGCCAGCAGCTTAACCCCCAACAGGAGATCGTACAATGAGCAGTTCTTC. Amino acid sequence: CASSLTPNRRSYNEQFF.

The V and J genes are TRBV9 and TRBJ1-1; D gene uncertain. This CDR3 contains 13 residues. Germline CDR1 is SGDLS and CDR2 is YYNGEE. Deletions cut 0 bases from V and 7 bases from J, with 10 bases between. The CDR3 loop reads CASSVEGGYEAFF. As DNA, the CDR3 is TGTGCCAGCAGCGTAGAGGGCGGGTATGAAGCTTTCTTT.

V gene TRBV7-3 combines with J gene TRBJ2-5; tentative D call: TRBD2 (6 bases). The V end was cut by 3 bases, the J end by 5 bases, with 16 bases between. The CDR3 sequence is 15 residues long. The germline V gene encodes CDR1 SGHTA and CDR2 FQGTGA. The CDR3 DNA follows: TGTGCCAGCAGCTTCATGACGGAGGGATTGGAGACCCAGTACTTC. It translates to CASSFMTEGLETQYF.